What follows are 32 T cell receptor beta chains derived from one specimen sequenced in a study of pediatric ulcerative colitis. One to two pinch biopsies were taken from the rectum during colonoscopy. TCRdb's table, derived via immunoSEQ multiplex PCR, lists solely in-frame clones and lacks some. The sample holds fewer than 13,000 clones; roughly 82% are singletons and the top ten take under 5%. What was sequenced was gut tissue. The origin of the receptors is a girl between 5 and 17 years old who was a control in a study of pediatric ulcerative colitis.

Of note for this clone: One junction end disagrees with the germline gene, perhaps due to a read error. The chain carries TRBV4-2 and TRBJ1-5; D is possibly TRBD1 (5 bases). The CDR3 is 15 residues long. Germline loops: CDR1 LGHNA, CDR2 YNFKEQ. The CDR3 coding sequence is TGTGCCAGCCGCCACAAGGAGGGGTTCAATCAGCCCCAGCATTTT. It yields the protein CASRHKEGFNQPQHF.

This clone was recorded a few times. The V gene is TRBV30, the J gene TRBJ1-2; the match to TRBD1 covers 9 bases. V lost 8 bases, J lost 4 bases, and 8 bases stayed unmatched. This CDR3 spans 13 amino acids. CDR1 GTSNPN and CDR2 SVGIG come from the germline V gene (reference sequence). CDR3 loop: CARQTTGGYGYTF. In nucleotides, the CDR3 is TGTGCCCGCCAGACGACAGGGGGCTATGGCTACACCTTC.

The chain recombines TRBV28 with TRBJ1-3, with TRBD1 matching over 7 bases. The trim removed 6 bases at V and 1 base at J, leaving 9 bases unmatched. Germline V CDR1 and CDR2: MDHEN, SYDVKM. This CDR3 comprises 16 residues. The chain's CDR3 is CASSLSDRRSGNTIYF. DNA of the CDR3: TGTGCCAGCAGCCTTTCGGACAGGCGTTCTGGAAACACCATATATTTT.

The chain links TRBV4-1 to TRBJ1-1, with 8 bases lining up with TRBD1. CDR1 and CDR2 from the germline V gene are MGHRA and YSYEKL. The junction had 7 bases not matched to a gene; V was cut back by 4 bases and J by 0 bases. The CDR3 contains 16 residues. The DNA for the CDR3 is TGCGCCAGCAGCCCGTACAGGGGGGCGCTGAACACTGAAGCTTTCTTT. This encodes CASSPYRGALNTEAFF.

The chain carries TRBV7-9 and TRBJ2-1; 13 positions match TRBD2. After removal of 5 bases from V and 12 bases from J, the junction contained 16 bases not matched to a gene. This CDR3 has 17 amino acids. The germline V gene encodes CDR1 SEHNR and CDR2 FQNEAQ (reference sequence). CDR3 residues: CASSPSRGTSGTAGQFF. The CDR3 nucleotides are TGTGCCAGCAGCCCATCGAGGGGGACTAGCGGGACCGCCGGGCAGTTCTTC.

This chain connects TRBV7-9 to TRBJ2-7; D is possibly TRBD2 (5 bases). Trimming took off 3 bases at V and 2 bases at J, with 8 bases between the two ends. The CDR3 loop spans 13 amino acids. Germline V CDR1 and CDR2: SEHNR, FQNEAQ (reference sequence). The CDR3 here is CASSFGETYEQYF. CDR3 bases: TGTGCCAGCAGCTTCGGGGAAACCTACGAGCAGTACTTC.

J is TRBJ2-1 and V is TRBV20-1, with D possibly being TRBD1 or TRBD2 (5 bases each). Trimming pared 8 bases from V and 12 bases from J, leaving 17 bases between. Germline V CDR1 and CDR2: DFQATT, SNEGSKA (reference sequence). The CDR3 extends over 11 amino acids. The CDR3 DNA sequence: TGCAGTTGGGACCTTTTGGGTGGGCAGTTCTTC. Translating gives CSWDLLGGQFF.

The chain combines TRBV6-5 with TRBJ2-7; 8 bases line up with TRBD1. The CDR3 is made up of 12 amino acids. V gave up 8 bases and J gave up 3 bases; unmatched junction bases: 3. The germline V gene encodes CDR1 MNHEY and CDR2 SVGAGI. The CDR3 DNA sequence: TGTGCCAGCCGGACAGGGTACTACGAGCAGTACTTC. It translates to CASRTGYYEQYF.

This clone was observed a single time. The chain uses TRBV11-2 and TRBJ2-2; D unresolved. Trimming pared 5 bases from V and 7 bases from J, leaving 20 bases between. This CDR3 comprises 16 residues. CDR1 is SGHAT, CDR2 FQNNGV, per germline. The CDR3 loop is CASSAQRLGSGGELFF. As DNA, the CDR3 is TGTGCCAGCAGCGCCCAAAGGCTGGGGTCTGGCGGGGAGCTGTTTTTT.

The V gene is TRBV30, the J gene TRBJ1-4; D gene ambiguous. The germline V gene encodes CDR1 GTSNPN and CDR2 SVGIG (reference sequence). The CDR3 extends over 12 amino acids. V was clipped by 2 bases and J by 7 bases, with 8 bases between them. The CDR3 reads CAWSFGFEKLFF. The CDR3 DNA sequence: TGTGCCTGGAGTTTCGGGTTTGAAAAACTGTTTTTT.

V and J are TRBV10-3 and TRBJ1-1; D gene unclear. CDR1 is ENHRY and CDR2 is SYGVKD in the germline V gene. The CDR3 sequence is 13 residues long. The V end was cut by 8 bases, the J end by 2 bases, with 12 bases between. In DNA form, the CDR3 reads TGTGCCATCTCCCAAGGGCTTAACACTGAAGCTTTCTTT. Translated: CAISQGLNTEAFF.

The genes are TRBV30 and TRBJ2-2, with 12 bases aligning to TRBD2. J was trimmed by 4 bases and V by 8 bases; bases with no gene match: 8. From germline, CDR1 is GTSNPN and CDR2 SVGIG (reference sequence). The CDR3 length is 15 residues. The CDR3 nucleotides read TGTGCCGGTTCTAGCGGGAGGGCCGTCACCGGGGAGCTGTTTTTT. Its translation is CAGSSGRAVTGELFF.

The chain recombines TRBV28 with TRBJ2-1; tentatively, D is TRBD2 (6 bases). Trimming took 1 base from V and 3 from J, leaving 22 bases between them. Germline V gives CDR1 MDHEN, CDR2 SYDVKM. The CDR3 covers 19 residues. The CDR3 is CASSLSGWASEIHYNEQFF. DNA of the CDR3: TGTGCCAGCAGTTTATCTGGTTGGGCTAGCGAGATCCACTACAATGAGCAGTTCTTC.

The gene calls are TRBV19 and TRBJ2-7; the D gene is possibly TRBD2 (6 bases). Looked up from germline, CDR1 is LNHDA and CDR2 is SQIVND (reference sequence). This CDR3 region has 13 residues. V lost 5 bases, J lost 6 bases, and 14 bases lay in between. This CDR3 reads CASSPGGSGEQYF. CDR3 sequence (DNA): TGTGCCAGTAGTCCCGGGGGAAGCGGCGAGCAGTACTTC.

The CDR3 loop reads CASSPGPGTSQSYEQYF. The CDR3 DNA is TGTGCCAGTAGTCCCGGCCCCGGGACTAGCCAGTCCTACGAGCAGTACTTC. V is TRBV19 and J is TRBJ2-7; 9 bases match TRBD2. With 5 bases clipped from V and 1 base from J, the junction kept 12 bases outside the gene matches. From germline, CDR1 is LNHDA and CDR2 SQIVND (reference sequence). The CDR3 loop spans 17 amino acids.

The CDR3: CASSVDGKAALYGYTF. For the CDR3, the DNA is TGTGCCAGCAGCGTAGATGGTAAGGCAGCACTCTATGGCTACACCTTC. This chain uses TRBV9 with TRBJ1-2; D is unclear. V dropped 0 bases and J dropped 4 bases, with 16 bases sitting between them. The CDR3 is made up of 16 amino acids. Germline CDR1 is SGDLS and CDR2 is YYNGEE. Drawing the rest from reference TRBV9 and TRBJ1-2, the complete variable domain is DSGVTQTPKHLITATGQRVTLRCSPRSGDLSVYWYQQSLDQGLQFLIQYYNGEERAKGNILERFSAQQFPDLHSELNLSSLELGDSALYFCASSVDGKAALYGYTFGSGTRLTVV.

This clone was picked up a small number of times. J is TRBJ1-1 and V is TRBV12-5; D is undetermined. Trimming stripped 5 bases from V and 10 bases from J, with 14 bases between. CDR1 is LGHNT, CDR2 FRNRAP, per germline. The CDR3 extends over 12 amino acids. CDR3 protein: CASGPGSSRAFF. DNA of the CDR3: TGTGCTAGTGGTCCTGGCTCAAGTCGAGCTTTCTTT.

V gene TRBV7-2 combines with J gene TRBJ1-2, with 9 bases identical to TRBD1. The CDR3 is made up of 15 amino acids. CDR1 SGHTA and CDR2 FQGNSA come from the germline V gene. Trimming at V came to 2 bases and at J to 8 bases, leaving 9 bases not matched to a gene. The chain's CDR3 is CASSLQQGANGGYTF. In DNA form, the CDR3 reads TGTGCCAGCAGCTTACAACAGGGGGCGAACGGGGGCTACACCTTC. Variable domain in full (rest from reference TRBV7-2 and TRBJ1-2): GAGVSQSPSNKVTEKGKDVELRCDPISGHTALYWYRQSLGQGLEFLIYFQGNSAPDKSGLPSDRFSAERTGGSVSTLTIQRTQQEDSAVYLCASSLQQGANGGYTFGSGTRLTVV.

The V and J genes are TRBV9 and TRBJ2-7, with D perhaps TRBD1 (6 bases). The CDR3 is made up of 11 amino acids. CDR1 SGDLS and CDR2 YYNGEE come from the germline V gene. Trimming shortened V by 3 bases and J by 7 bases, and 8 bases separated the two germline ends. CDR3 region: CASSAGTEQYF. In DNA form, the CDR3 reads TGTGCCAGCAGCGCTGGGACAGAGCAGTACTTC.

V is TRBV5-4 and J is TRBJ2-3; D is unclear. Germline CDR1 and CDR2: SGHNT and YYREEE (reference sequence). The CDR3 totals 15 residues. V lost 0 bases to trimming and J lost 6 bases, with 14 bases between them. The CDR3 sequence: CASSLVQALGDTQYF. The CDR3 region has the DNA TGTGCCAGCAGCTTGGTACAAGCCTTAGGGGATACGCAGTATTTT.

This chain links TRBV5-1 with TRBJ1-1, with 7 bases that match TRBD1. V dropped 0 bases and J dropped 4; count of bases not matched to a gene: 6. The CDR3 contains 15 residues. CDR1 is SGHRS, CDR2 YFSETQ, per germline. This CDR3 reads CASSLGPGGGTEAFF. CDR3 bases: TGCGCCAGCAGCTTGGGTCCAGGGGGTGGCACTGAAGCTTTCTTT. Based on the CDR3 plus reference TRBV5-1 and TRBJ1-1, the full variable domain is KAGVTQTPRYLIKTRGQQVTLSCSPISGHRSVSWYQQTPGQGLQFLFEYFSETQRNKGNFPGRFSGRQFSNSRSEMNVSTLELGDSALYLCASSLGPGGGTEAFFGQGTRLTVV.

CDR3: CASSLGGGSDTGELFF. The CDR3, as DNA: TGTGCCAGCAGCTTAGGGGGCGGGAGTGACACCGGGGAGCTGTTTTTT. The chain combines TRBV11-3 with TRBJ2-2; 7 positions agree with TRBD2. Looked up from germline, CDR1 is SGHNT and CDR2 is YENEEA. The J segment lost 3 bases and the V segment lost 1 base, leaving 5 bases of the junction unmatched. This CDR3 has 16 residues.

This chain connects TRBV9 to TRBJ2-5; TRBD2 is a possible D gene (6 bases). From germline, CDR1 is SGDLS and CDR2 YYNGEE. V lost 0 bases to trimming and J lost 5 bases, with 11 bases between them. The CDR3 has 14 residues. CDR3 region: CASSVDGGKETQYF. In DNA, the CDR3 is TGTGCCAGCAGCGTAGATGGCGGGAAGGAGACCCAGTACTTC.

The chain combines TRBV5-8 with TRBJ2-7, with D hard to call. The CDR3 runs to 15 residues. CDR1 and CDR2 (germline): SGHTS, YDEGEE. V was trimmed by 6 bases and J by 0 bases, leaving 16 bases between them. The CDR3 reads CASTDDISSSYEQYF. In DNA form, the CDR3 reads TGTGCCAGCACCGACGACATTTCTAGCTCCTACGAGCAGTACTTC.

V is TRBV5-1 and J is TRBJ2-7; 14 bases are shared with TRBD2. The CDR3 loop spans 16 amino acids. The V gene end was trimmed by 3 bases and the J gene end by 0 bases; junction bases not matched to a gene: 2. Germline V lookup: CDR1 SGHRS, CDR2 YFSETQ. CDR3 sequence reads: CASSWGTSGSSYEQYF. The CDR3 DNA reads as TGCGCCAGCAGCTGGGGGACTAGCGGGAGCTCCTACGAGCAGTACTTC.

Comment on this clone: Other DNA variants within this sample encode the same CDR3. This rearrangement joins TRBV20-1 to TRBJ2-5; D not certain. Germline CDR1 DFQATT, CDR2 SNEGSKA (reference sequence). V was clipped by 3 bases and J by 5 bases, with 7 bases between them. The CDR3 spans 11 residues. CDR3 sequence reads: CSASGRETQYF. For the CDR3, the DNA is TGCAGTGCTAGCGGACGGGAGACCCAGTACTTC.

This clone was found a few times. The genes are TRBV29-1 and TRBJ2-3, with a weak D call TRBD1 (6 bases). Germline lookup yields CDR1 SQVTM and CDR2 ANQGSEA. This CDR3 contains 16 residues. V lost 0 bases and J lost 0, with 13 bases in between. The DNA of the CDR3 is TGCAGCGTTGAAGATAGGACAGCGCTTAGCACAGATACGCAGTATTTT. Amino acid sequence: CSVEDRTALSTDTQYF.

This sequence joins TRBV6-5 and TRBJ1-4, with D tentatively TRBD1 (5 bases). Germline V gene data show CDR1 as MNHEY and CDR2 as SVGAGI. The V gene lost 4 bases and the J gene lost 0 bases, with 12 bases spanning the gap. The CDR3 runs 16 residues. CDR3: CASSLTLQATNEKLFF. In nucleotides, the CDR3 is TGTGCCAGCAGTTTGACACTACAGGCAACTAATGAAAAACTGTTTTTT.

The chain uses TRBV11-2 and TRBJ2-1, with 7 bases matching TRBD2. The CDR3 is 14 amino acids. With V trimmed by 1 base and J by 7 bases, 4 bases remained unmatched. Germline assignment: CDR1 SGHAT and CDR2 FQNNGV. Here the CDR3 DNA reads TGTGCCAGCAGCTTAGGGGGGAGGGGTAATGAGCAGTTCTTC. Translating it yields CASSLGGRGNEQFF. Complete variable domain (other parts from reference TRBV11-2 and TRBJ2-1): EAGVAQSPRYKIIEKRQSVAFWCNPISGHATLYWYQQILGQGPKLLIQFQNNGVVDDSQLPKDRFSAERLKGVDSTLKIQPAKLEDSAVYLCASSLGGRGNEQFFGPGTRLTVL.

The J gene is TRBJ1-1, the V gene TRBV5-4; D may be TRBD1 (6 bases). Germline V gives CDR1 SGHNT, CDR2 YYREEE (reference sequence). The ends were cut back, 1 base at V and 4 bases at J, with 11 bases in the middle. This CDR3 is 14 amino acids long. CDR3 bases: TGTGCCAGCAGCTTGCGGGGGCAGAGCACTGAAGCTTTCTTT. As protein: CASSLRGQSTEAFF.

This sequence joins TRBV4-2 and TRBJ2-3; D unclear. The CDR3 is made up of 12 amino acids. V lost 11 bases, J lost 0 bases, and 9 bases lay in between. CDR1 and CDR2 (germline): LGHNA, YNFKEQ. The DNA of the CDR3 is TGTGCCTCCCGGGCTAGCACAGATACGCAGTATTTT. Translated, it gives CASRASTDTQYF.

A note on this clone: The sample carries other DNA sequences with the same CDR3. This rearrangement joins TRBV27 to TRBJ1-1, with TRBD1 as a possible D gene (6 bases). The CDR3 runs to 16 residues. With 6 bases removed from V and 1 base from J, the gap between germline ends came to 18 bases. The germline V gene has CDR1 MNHEY and CDR2 SMNVEV (reference sequence). DNA for the CDR3: TGTGCCAGCAGCCCATTAAACAGGGAGAAGAACACTGAAGCTTTCTTT. Encoded protein: CASSPLNREKNTEAFF.